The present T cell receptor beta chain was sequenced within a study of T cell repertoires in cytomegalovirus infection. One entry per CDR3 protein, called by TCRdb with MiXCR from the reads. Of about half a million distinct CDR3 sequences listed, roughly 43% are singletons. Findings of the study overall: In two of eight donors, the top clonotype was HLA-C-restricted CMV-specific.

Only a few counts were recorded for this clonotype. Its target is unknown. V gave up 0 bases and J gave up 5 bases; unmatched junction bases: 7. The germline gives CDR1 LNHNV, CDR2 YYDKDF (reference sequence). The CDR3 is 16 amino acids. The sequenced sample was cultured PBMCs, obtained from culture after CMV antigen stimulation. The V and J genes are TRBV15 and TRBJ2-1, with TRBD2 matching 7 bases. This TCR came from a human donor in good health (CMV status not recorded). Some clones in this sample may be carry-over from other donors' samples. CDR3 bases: TGTGCCACCAGCAGAGATGTGCGGGAGAGCCACAATGAGCAGTTCTTC. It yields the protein CATSRDVRESHNEQFF. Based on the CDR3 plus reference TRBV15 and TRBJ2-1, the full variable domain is DAMVIQNPRYQVTQFGKPVTLSCSQTLNHNVMYWYQQKSSQAPKLLFHYYDKDFNNEADTPDNFQSRRPNTSFCFLDIRSPGLGDTAMYLCATSRDVRESHNEQFFGPGTRLTVL.